Below, 3 T cell receptor beta chains from the same sample are listed, as sequenced in a study of cytomegalovirus exposure and HLA in healthy donors. This PCR relied on a set of 60 Vbeta primers and 13 Jbeta primers. Profiling relied on immunoSEQ multiplex PCR, and the TCRdb table lists in-frame clones only, not all of them. The repertoire holds around 150,000 clones, just under 85% seen once, with approximately 1.5% in the top ten. Input material: PBMCs. The origin of the receptors is a man aged 30 to 45 in good health and CMV-seropositive.

This rearrangement joins TRBV7-6 to TRBJ2-3; a weak D match, TRBD2 (6 bases). This CDR3 region has 15 residues. V lost 4 bases to trimming and J lost 5 bases, with 16 bases between them. The germline CDR1 and CDR2 sequences are SGHVS and FNYEAQ. CDR3 sequence reads: CASSSPGRSEDTQYF. CDR3 nucleotide sequence: TGTGCCAGCAGCTCCCCCGGGAGATCGGAAGATACGCAGTATTTT.

The genes are TRBV28 and TRBJ2-3; possibly TRBD2 for D (5 bases). V lost 9 bases, J lost 0 bases, and 16 bases lay in between. Germline loops: CDR1 MDHEN, CDR2 SYDVKM. CDR3 length: 15 amino acids. The CDR3 region is CASREQVTSTDTQYF. CDR3 in DNA: TGTGCCAGTAGGGAGCAGGTCACTAGCACAGATACGCAGTATTTT.

V and J are TRBV6-6 and TRBJ2-7; a possible D gene is TRBD1 (6 bases). V dropped 6 bases and J dropped 1 base, with 19 bases sitting between them. The CDR3 loop spans 16 amino acids. Per germline, CDR1 MNHNY and CDR2 SVGAGI (reference sequence). CDR3 bases: TGTGCCAGCAGCGCCACTCGGACAGCCTGGTCCTACGAGCAGTACTTC. As protein: CASSATRTAWSYEQYF.